This T cell receptor (beta chain) was sequenced for a study of blood T cell repertoires in COVID-19. Overall study: Samples representing acute and convalescent COVID-19 were sourced from the United States, Italy and Spain. The cDNA or gDNA used as material had been derived from T cells, B-cell-depleted T cells, or PBMCs.

The Seattle site enrolled patients during active infection and followed them longitudinally. The germline V gene encodes CDR1 SGHAT and CDR2 FQNNGV. The CDR3 contains 15 residues. With 2 bases clipped from V and 1 base from J, the junction kept 3 bases outside the gene matches. Per the original methods: Amplified reference gene primers provided the basis for estimating nucleated cell counts. The table came from immunoSEQ multiplex PCR; TCRdb's copy has only in-frame clones and leaves some out. That table furnishes V, J and clone size, whereas the DNA furnished D and trimming. The sample consists of about 220,000 clones, roughly four fifths of them appearing once.

The specimen sequenced was peripheral blood. The V gene is TRBV11-2, the J gene TRBJ1-1, with 8 bases aligning to TRBD1. The TCR was taken from a woman in her 70s with COVID-19, enrolled during active disease. The CDR3 coding sequence is TGTGCCAGCAGCTTATTACAGGGGGGGAACACTGAAGCTTTCTTT. It encodes CASSLLQGGNTEAFF.